This T cell receptor beta chain was documented in a study of blood T cell repertoires in COVID-19 (dated by TCRdb to 2018 to 2020). For the wider study: Collaborator samples came from the United States, Italy and Spain and covered acute and convalescent phases of COVID-19. The prospective study material was composed of cDNA or gDNA derived from T cells, B-cell-depleted T cells, or PBMCs. The dataset comprised deeply sampled blood TCRbeta repertoires from subjects exposed to, actively infected with, or recovered from COVID-19. A freely available public database, intended as a resource for researchers studying the immune response to SARS-CoV-2, is where the repertoires were released. The samples were drawn from two sources: the first 160 participants of the ongoing ImmuneRACE study, and 1,000 to 1,500 subjects contributed by 6 global collaborators. The sample metadata nearly always contained a de-identified subject ID, COVID-19 status, age in years and sex. Where available, HLA class I and class II types were taken from metadata supplied by the sample provider and were not determined by assay-based typing.

The CDR3 holds 15 amino acids from the cysteine to the phenylalanine. Just CDR3 DNA is preserved here, 45 bases in frame from base 1. Trimming takes 0 bases from V and 1 base from J, and the germline ends sit 10 bases apart. The germline V gene provides CDR1 SGHAT and CDR2 FQNNGV. Participants in the prospective study were enrolled through a virtual design, were aged roughly 18 to 100 years, and lived in 20 to 30 United States geographic areas. In the prospective study, cohorts were assigned on the basis of participant-reported clinical history obtained from a screening survey and a study questionnaire. In the prospective study, whole blood, serum and a nasopharyngeal or oropharyngeal swab were collected from each participant by mobile phlebotomists. Participants in the prospective study had the option to provide additional blood draws and questionnaires over an approximately 2-month period. Before DNA extraction, prospective study blood samples were shipped either frozen or at room temperature.

The immunoSEQ Assay, a bias-controlled multiplex PCR, was used to amplify TCRbeta CDR3 regions from genomic DNA. On the study's bioinformatics: The number of nucleated cells in each sample was estimated by amplification of reference gene primers within the assay. Sequence reads were collapsed and filtered to measure the absolute abundance of every unique TCRbeta CDR3 rearrangement. For each sample, productive Simpson clonality was calculated by taking the square root of Simpson's diversity index across productive rearrangements. The immuneACCESS repertoire file appears here via TCRdb, limited to in-frame rearrangements. These files lack a portion of the clones; in checked studies, under half of the deficit traces to unresolved V genes, and the cause of the others is not known. The V and J calls and clone size were taken over from that table, and D and trimming were inferred from the DNA. This sample lists about 220,000 clones; approximately 88% were detected once. 2.5% of the sample is in the top ten clones.

Comments on this clone: Its antigen target is currently unknown. Base qualities are missing; no much larger clone stands one base away.

The paper's findings and limits, for the study overall: Clinical and demographic metadata were provided uncurated, with the amount varying by source and participant.

The origin of this receptor is a woman aged 40 to 50 with acute COVID-19. Sequencing was done on a sample of PBMCs or T cells enriched from blood (not recorded which). The chain uses TRBV11-2 and TRBJ2-7, and the D gene may be TRBD1, 6 bases matching. CDR3 protein: CASSLDRGQSYEQYF. The DNA sequence follows: TGTGCCAGCAGCTTAGATCGTGGACAGTCCTACGAGCAGTACTTC. The CDR3, completed at both ends by the reference TRBV11-2 and TRBJ2-7 genes, gives the full variable domain EAGVAQSPRYKIIEKRQSVAFWCNPISGHATLYWYQQILGQGPKLLIQFQNNGVVDDSQLPKDRFSAERLKGVDSTLKIQPAKLEDSAVYLCASSLDRGQSYEQYFGPGTRLTVT.